The rows below give T cell receptor beta chains drawn from one sample of a study of T-cell memory formation after mild COVID-19. Via MiXCR, TCRdb re-called the 5' RACE reads, giving one row per CDR3 protein. Of roughly 100,000 distinct CDR3 sequences in the sample, roughly 12% were seen once. Sequencing was performed on PBMCs or a T cell subset sorted from them (not recorded which). Receptors originate from an adult woman who had mild COVID-19 (a few samples of this study predate the infection). Cell type and time point are not known. Each CDR3 is given with its conserved first and last residue. Each record gives: D gene, J gene, V gene, CDR3 protein. A D gene is named only where the DNA matches it firmly.

D: -
J: TRBJ1-1
V: TRBV20-1
CDR3: CSAMGHRDEAFF

D: -
J: TRBJ1-4
V: TRBV4-1
CDR3: CASSQVSGYFDEKLFF

D: TRBD1
J: TRBJ2-7
V: TRBV20-1
CDR3: CSAPGQGNIGNEQYF

D: -
J: TRBJ2-2
V: TRBV29-1
CDR3: CSYTAGAGELFF

D: -
J: TRBJ2-7
V: TRBV5-1
CDR3: CASSLDGTGDRYEQYF

D: -
J: TRBJ2-7
V: TRBV7-9
CDR3: CASSSMSHEQYF

D: -
J: TRBJ1-1
V: TRBV19
CDR3: CASSTAGNTEAFF

D: -
J: TRBJ2-5
V: TRBV5-1
CDR3: CASSPVGHQETQYF

D: -
J: TRBJ1-1
V: TRBV7-8
CDR3: CASSLTASMGEAFF

D: -
J: TRBJ2-7
V: TRBV29-1
CDR3: CSVEYGYSYEQYF

D: TRBD1
J: TRBJ2-7
V: TRBV7-3
CDR3: CASSLFRAGQEDYEQYF

D: -
J: TRBJ2-3
V: TRBV11-2
CDR3: CASSLSPDYASTDTQYF

D: -
J: TRBJ2-7
V: TRBV10-3
CDR3: CAISKDSFSYEQYF

D: TRBD1
J: TRBJ2-5
V: TRBV4-1
CDR3: CASSHPGQGSQETQYF

D: TRBD1
J: TRBJ1-1
V: TRBV6-6
CDR3: CASRGQGDGVTEAFF

D: TRBD1
J: TRBJ2-7
V: TRBV12-5
CDR3: CASGLGGGGWYEQYF

D: -
J: TRBJ2-1
V: TRBV12-3/TRBV12-4
CDR3: CASSLLGLVEQFF

D: -
J: TRBJ2-2
V: TRBV27
CDR3: CASSLTYENGELFF

D: -
J: TRBJ2-7
V: TRBV2
CDR3: CASSEDKGGLFYEQYF

D: TRBD2
J: TRBJ2-7
V: TRBV7-8
CDR3: CASSHFSGGSYEQYF

D: TRBD2
J: TRBJ2-7
V: TRBV13
CDR3: CASSSKLAGVYYEQYF

D: -
J: TRBJ2-7
V: TRBV15
CDR3: CATSGSYEQYF

D: -
J: TRBJ2-1
V: TRBV20-1
CDR3: CSARPYGSSYNEQFF

D: -
J: TRBJ2-1
V: TRBV7-8
CDR3: CASSLIPGDNEQFF

D: -
J: TRBJ2-7
V: TRBV5-1
CDR3: CASSYGRPAYEQYF

D: TRBD2
J: TRBJ2-3
V: TRBV6-5
CDR3: CASSSRLAGRSTDTQYF

D: TRBD1
J: TRBJ1-5
V: TRBV12-3/TRBV12-4
CDR3: CASSQTGGGHGNQPQHF

D: -
J: TRBJ2-7
V: TRBV4-1
CDR3: CASSQVPGSSYEQYF

D: -
J: TRBJ2-3
V: TRBV6-5
CDR3: CASRGTLAITDTQYF

D: TRBD1
J: TRBJ1-2
V: TRBV4-1
CDR3: CASSQAGTGAYGYTF

D: TRBD1
J: TRBJ2-3
V: TRBV5-1
CDR3: CASRGPGQGRPDTQYF

D: -
J: TRBJ1-1
V: TRBV3-1
CDR3: CASSQVPFEAFF

D: TRBD1
J: TRBJ2-7
V: TRBV7-9
CDR3: CASSSTGSTYEQYF

D: TRBD2
J: TRBJ2-1
V: TRBV2
CDR3: CASRRTSGRPDEQFF

D: -
J: TRBJ1-2
V: TRBV12-3/TRBV12-4
CDR3: CASSVGSLYGYTF

D: TRBD1
J: TRBJ2-1
V: TRBV4-1
CDR3: CASSSNPGGKEQFF

D: -
J: TRBJ1-3
V: TRBV15
CDR3: CATSTGRDSGNTIYF

D: -
J: TRBJ2-5
V: TRBV7-2
CDR3: CASSPPPGLQETQYF

D: -
J: TRBJ1-6
V: TRBV12-3/TRBV12-4
CDR3: CASSFHPGTENSPLHF

D: -
J: TRBJ1-2
V: TRBV11-2
CDR3: CASSSHNRVSYGYTF

D: TRBD2
J: TRBJ2-7
V: TRBV29-1
CDR3: CSVENPAGELSGQYF

D: -
J: TRBJ2-5
V: TRBV4-1
CDR3: CASSQVWGQGQETQYF

D: TRBD2
J: TRBJ2-3
V: TRBV7-9
CDR3: CASSSTRGTSGHSTDTQYF

D: TRBD1
J: TRBJ1-1
V: TRBV7-9
CDR3: CASSPQGALAFF

D: TRBD1
J: TRBJ1-2
V: TRBV6-5
CDR3: CASRITGDYGYTF

D: TRBD1
J: TRBJ2-7
V: TRBV10-3
CDR3: CASGQGSYEQYF

D: -
J: TRBJ2-1
V: TRBV20-1
CDR3: CSARDYKGSYNEQFF

D: -
J: TRBJ2-3
V: TRBV27
CDR3: CASSRNTGPGGTDTQYF

D: -
J: TRBJ1-5
V: TRBV15
CDR3: CATSRARSNQPQHF

D: TRBD2
J: TRBJ2-7
V: TRBV2
CDR3: CASRQTSGAYEQYF

D: TRBD2
J: TRBJ2-7
V: TRBV20-1
CDR3: CSARELAGGRYEQYF